This is a list of T cell receptor beta chains from one sample in a study of T cell changes during pregnancy in multiple sclerosis. Data came from immunoSEQ multiplex PCR; TCRdb stores just in-frame clones and leaves some out. This repertoire shows 65,000 to 85,000 clones, 89% found once; its top ten account for over 0.8%. The input for sequencing was peripheral blood, taken in the first trimester of pregnancy. These receptors were collected from a female donor in good health, enrolled as a control in a pregnancy study. Both conserved end residues are part of each CDR3. A D gene is named only where the DNA matches it firmly.

j_call v_call d_call cdr3_aa
TRBJ2-5 TRBV5-1 TRBD2 CASTGNSGARQETQYF
TRBJ2-5 TRBV23-1 TRBD1 CASSLSWKGDRSQETQYF
TRBJ1-2 TRBV28 TRBD1 CASSLTGKPYGYTF
TRBJ1-2 TRBV7-9 TRBD1 CASSIGTGRSHGYTF
TRBJ1-6 TRBV19 TRBD1 CASSRTGVSSYNSPLHF
TRBJ1-2 TRBV28 TRBD1 CASSLQGAHGYTF
TRBJ2-4 TRBV7-2 NA CASSLRASASAKNIQYF
TRBJ1-3 TRBV29-1 NA CSVEGRTAVGGNTIYF
TRBJ1-4 TRBV13 NA CASSFWGVNEKLFF
TRBJ2-7 TRBV2 TRBD1 CATTTGAYEQYF
TRBJ1-1 TRBV27 TRBD1 CASSPGQGNMNTEAFF
TRBJ1-3 TRBV12-5 NA CASGLTYGRDYSGNTIYF
TRBJ2-3 TRBV7-2 TRBD2 CASSSALVSRLAGADTQYF
TRBJ1-1 TRBV25-1 NA CASSESLGAEAFF
TRBJ1-1 TRBV19 TRBD1 CATRQGAPNTEAFF
TRBJ1-1 TRBV5-6 TRBD1 CASSSRQGANTEAFF
TRBJ1-6 TRBV19 NA CASSTPRGPLHF
TRBJ2-7 TRBV19 NA CASSMAGNEQYF
TRBJ1-2 TRBV19 TRBD1 CASTNVPQTGFGGYTF